This TCR beta chain stems from a study of response to subunit inactivated influenza vaccine. Study-wide findings and caveats: The authors suggested that few new T cells are recruited per seasonal influenza vaccination.

This clonotype was counted many times. As yet, its antigen is unknown. Germline V gene data show CDR1 as LNHNV and CDR2 as YYDKDF (reference sequence). This CDR3 contains 15 residues. V shed 0 bases and J shed 6 bases, with 9 bases lying between them. TCRdb passed the RT-PCR reads through MiXCR, listing each CDR3 protein once. Of 650,000 to 700,000 distinct CDR3 sequences in the sample, about a sixth are singletons; the top ten hold around 10%. The rearrangement joins TRBV15 to TRBJ1-6, with D unresolved. This TCR derives from a man in his forties or fifties who received an inactivated influenza vaccine. The material was PBMCs from blood, obtained roughly 13 days after vaccination. CDR3 region: CATSRDRQPNSPLHF. CDR3 sequence (DNA): TGTGCCACCAGCAGAGATAGGCAGCCTAATTCACCCCTCCACTTT.